Below are 6 T cell receptor beta chains sequenced from a single sample in a study of PD-L1 blockade in urothelial cancer. Specified time point: pretreatment peripheral blood. Produced via immunoSEQ multiplex PCR; TCRdb's table is partial and in-frame only. The repertoire holds approximately 90,000 clones, with around 89% as singletons. The material was PBMCs, obtained around atezolizumab (anti-PD-L1) treatment. The receptors originated from a man in his sixties with urothelial cancer.

V is TRBV2 and J is TRBJ2-4; TRBD2 agrees at 16 bases. This CDR3 region has 15 residues. The germline gives CDR1 SNHLY, CDR2 FYNNEI. V lost 6 bases to trimming and J lost 7 bases; unmatched junction nucleotides: 3. The CDR3 loop reads CASRGTSGGENIQYF. Here the CDR3 DNA reads TGTGCCAGCAGGGGGACTAGCGGGGGGGAGAACATTCAGTACTTC.

The V gene is TRBV6-5, the J gene TRBJ2-3; D may be TRBD2 (6 bases). V was pared by 6 bases and J by 2 bases, with 12 bases between. The CDR3 covers 14 residues. Looked up from germline, CDR1 is MNHEY and CDR2 is SVGAGI. CDR3 nucleotide sequence: TGTGCCAGCAGGGATAGCGGCTTCACAGATACGCAGTATTTT. It encodes CASRDSGFTDTQYF.

The chain combines TRBV29-1 with TRBJ1-2; D not resolved. Germline V CDR1 and CDR2: SQVTM, ANQGSEA. V was trimmed by 3 bases and J by 4 bases, leaving 15 bases between them. This CDR3 is built from 14 residues. CDR3 in DNA: TGCAGCGTTGAGAGGCCCGGCATACTCTATGGCTACACCTTC. Translated: CSVERPGILYGYTF.

This chain connects TRBV7-2 to TRBJ2-5; D ambiguous. Germline CDR1 is SGHTA and CDR2 is FQGNSA. Between the trimmed V and J ends, which lost 0 bases and 0 bases, there was a span of 8 bases. The CDR3 runs 15 residues. CDR3 sequence (DNA): TGTGCCAGCAGCTTAGCGTCAATGTACCAAGAGACCCAGTACTTC. It yields the protein CASSLASMYQETQYF.

This chain connects TRBV7-2 to TRBJ2-1; 9 bases agree with TRBD2. Germline CDR1 SGHTA, CDR2 FQGNSA. The CDR3 contains 16 residues. Trimming removed 4 bases from V and 1 base from J; junction bases left unmatched: 5. Written as DNA, the CDR3 is TGTGCCAGCAGCTCGCGGGGGGGCCGGTCCTACAATGAGCAGTTCTTC. It is translated as CASSSRGGRSYNEQFF.

This chain links TRBV30 with TRBJ2-3, with 9 nucleotides matching TRBD2. Germline V CDR1 and CDR2: GTSNPN, SVGIG (reference sequence). The CDR3 covers 14 residues. J gave up 8 bases and V 3 bases, and 9 bases lay outside the gene matches. CDR3 amino acids: CAWRPAGGHGTQYF. CDR3 coding DNA: TGTGCCTGGAGGCCAGCGGGGGGCCATGGTACGCAGTATTTT.